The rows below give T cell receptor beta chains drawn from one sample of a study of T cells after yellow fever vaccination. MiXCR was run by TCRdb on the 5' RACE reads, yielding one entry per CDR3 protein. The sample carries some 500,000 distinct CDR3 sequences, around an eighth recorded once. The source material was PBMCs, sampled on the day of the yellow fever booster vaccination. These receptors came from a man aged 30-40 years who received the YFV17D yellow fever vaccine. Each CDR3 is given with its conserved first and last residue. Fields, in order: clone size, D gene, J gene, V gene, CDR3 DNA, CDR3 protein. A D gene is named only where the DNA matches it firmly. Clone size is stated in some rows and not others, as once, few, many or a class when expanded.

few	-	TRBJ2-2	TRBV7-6	TGTGCCAGCAGCCCGCGGGCAGAGAACACCGGGGAGCTGTTTTTT	CASSPRAENTGELFF
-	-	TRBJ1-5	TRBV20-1	TGCAGTGCTACGGCGCCGGATCAGCCCCAGCATTTT	CSATAPDQPQHF
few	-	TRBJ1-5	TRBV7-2	TGTGCCAGCAGCCAAGAGGGGGGGTATCAGCCCCAGCATTTT	CASSQEGGYQPQHF
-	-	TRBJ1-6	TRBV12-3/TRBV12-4	TGTGCCAGCAGTTCCCCGATTGCGACATCACCCCTCCACTTT	CASSSPIATSPLHF
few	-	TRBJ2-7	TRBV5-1	TGCGCCAGCAGCGGCGGGCTTTCCTACGAGCAGTACTTC	CASSGGLSYEQYF
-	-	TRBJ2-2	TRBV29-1	TGCAGCGTTGAACCGAACACCGGGGAGCTGTTTTTT	CSVEPNTGELFF
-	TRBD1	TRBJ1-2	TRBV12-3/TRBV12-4	TGTGCCAGCAGTTCCGGGACAGGATTAGGCTACACCTTC	CASSSGTGLGYTF
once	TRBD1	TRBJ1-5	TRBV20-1	TGCAGTGCTCGGACAGGGCCCTCGAATCAGCCCCAGCATTTT	CSARTGPSNQPQHF
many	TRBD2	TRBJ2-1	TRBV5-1	TGTGCCAGCAGCCTGGGACTAGCGGAGCAGTTCTTC	CASSLGLAEQFF
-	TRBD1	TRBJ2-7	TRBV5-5	TGTGCCAGCAGCCTAATCGCAGGGGGCTACGAGCAGTACTTC	CASSLIAGGYEQYF
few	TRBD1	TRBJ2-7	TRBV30	TGTGCCTGGACTCCCGGGACAGGGACCTACGAGCAGTACTTC	CAWTPGTGTYEQYF
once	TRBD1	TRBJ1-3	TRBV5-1	TGCGCCAGCAGCTTGACTTGGACAGGGGACGACACCATATATTTT	CASSLTWTGDDTIYF
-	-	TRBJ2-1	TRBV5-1	TGCGCCAGCAGCGTTGCGGTCCATGAGCAGTTCTTC	CASSVAVHEQFF
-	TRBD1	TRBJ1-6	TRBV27	TGTGCCAGCACCCCCGGGACAGGGGACTCACCCCTCCACTTT	CASTPGTGDSPLHF
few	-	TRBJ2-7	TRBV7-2	TGTGCCAGCAGCTATTTAGGAGAGGGTCGGGGCGAGCAGTACTTC	CASSYLGEGRGEQYF
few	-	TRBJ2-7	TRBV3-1	TGTGCCAGTAGATCCAGGGTAGGAGCGGAGCAGTACTTC	CASRSRVGAEQYF
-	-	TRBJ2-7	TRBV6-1	TGTGCCAGCAGTAAGGCATCGTTGACAGGCCGATACGAGCAGTACTTC	CASSKASLTGRYEQYF
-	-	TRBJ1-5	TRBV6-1	TGTGCCAGCCGGGATACCGGGGGTCAGCCCCAGCATTTT	CASRDTGGQPQHF
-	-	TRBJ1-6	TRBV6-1	TGTGCCAGCAGTGAAGTGGGGACGGAAAATTCACCCCTCCACTTT	CASSEVGTENSPLHF
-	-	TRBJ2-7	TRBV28	TGTGCCAGCAGTACGACAGATTACGAGCAGTACTTC	CASSTTDYEQYF
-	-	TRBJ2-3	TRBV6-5	TGTGCCAGCAGTTACTCGGGACGGCTACGCACAGATACGCAGTATTTT	CASSYSGRLRTDTQYF
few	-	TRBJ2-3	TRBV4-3	TGCGCCAGCAGCCCACTCGGATCAGGGGATACGCAGTATTTT	CASSPLGSGDTQYF
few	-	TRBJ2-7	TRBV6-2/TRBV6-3	TGTGCCAGCAGTTACTATGGGGACGGCGAGCAGTACTTC	CASSYYGDGEQYF
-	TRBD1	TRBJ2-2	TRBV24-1	TGTGCCACCAGTGATCCAAGGACCGGGACAGGGGTTACCGGGGAGCTGTTTTTT	CATSDPRTGTGVTGELFF